This T cell receptor (beta chain) was recorded in a study of CD8 T cells in ankylosing spondylitis (dated 2017 in TCRdb). About the full investigation: To find TCR variants linked to disease, the study profiled T cell receptor beta repertoires in ankylosing spondylitis patients and healthy donors. The full study cohort was made up of 25 ankylosing spondylitis patients and 108 healthy donors. Peripheral blood was sampled, and synovial fluid was additionally collected from ankylosing spondylitis patients.

What the study reported, not specific to this receptor: Blood from ankylosing spondylitis patients appeared to be characterized by a TCR beta motif composed of under ten highly homologous amino acid variants. Some motif variants had previously been reported in the synovial fluid and blood of reactive arthritis patients, which suggests shared mechanisms of disease initiation. In peripheral blood, the disease-linked clones were found at relatively low frequencies and had a CD8+ phenotype. The disease-linked clones were reported as significantly enriched in matched synovial fluid samples from ankylosing spondylitis patients.

The CDR3 measures 14 amino acids from cysteine to phenylalanine. Of all the DNA, just the CDR3 is kept, 42 bases in frame from base 1. Trimming removed 2 bases from V and 2 bases from J, leaving 10 bases between the germline ends. Via the germline V gene, CDR1 is SGHRS and CDR2 YFSETQ. Sequencing instrument: Illumina HiSeq 2500. Quantitative 5'-RACE with molecular barcodes was the method used to prepare the TCR beta libraries. In the paper's pipeline: A new computational method, built on a probabilistic model of VDJ rearrangement, was used to identify disease-linked TCR variants. TCRdb passed the public sequencing reads through fastp at Q25 and MiXCR, retaining productive beta sequences. Merged by CDR3 protein, the rows form single entries marked with the most common genes and DNA. The V and J calls and clone size are TCRdb's, not the authors'. Counted in this sample were more than 200,000 distinct CDR3 sequences; about 24% of them appeared once. Of the sample, approximately 0.61% is held by the ten largest clones.

This clonotype was found many times. It lacks a known antigen. Base qualities are not provided; no much larger clone lies one nucleotide away. Recombination joined TRBV5-1 with TRBJ2-5; the D call could be TRBD1 or TRBD2, with each sharing 7 bases. Source material: blood, either unsorted or a sorted T cell fraction (not recorded which). This TCR was recovered from a male donor with ankylosing spondylitis or in good health (not recorded which). The nucleotide sequence reads as follows: TGCGCCAGCAGCTTAGCGGGACAGCAAGAGACCCAGTACTTC. Translated, it reads CASSLAGQQETQYF.